This paragraph reports one T cell receptor (beta chain). Its antigen is not known. The sample is drawn from a study of cytomegalovirus exposure and HLA in healthy donors. Study results and limitations: The likely origin of a cluster of highly shared sequence variants was a sequencing artifact. Solely CMV serostatus was available to characterize immune exposure. Most observed TCR sequences were rare, whereas some public TCRs were detected in many donors.

The V end was cut by 1 base, the J end by 4 bases, with 14 bases between. Germline V gene sequence: CDR1 SGHTS, CDR2 YDEGEE. This CDR3 region has 15 residues. This PCR relied on a set of 60 Vbeta primers and 13 Jbeta primers. Measured with immunoSEQ multiplex PCR; TCRdb has only the in-frame clones, and not every one. The repertoire holds roughly 150,000 clones, with around 70% as singletons. The chain employs TRBV5-8 and TRBJ1-2, with D possibly matching TRBD1 (5 bases). This TCR was sampled from a man aged 35 to 55 in good health and CMV-seronegative. The sample was PBMCs. Written as DNA, the CDR3 is TGTGCCAGCAGCTTGCGTAGGGGAAGGAGCTATGGCTACACCTTC. Its protein is CASSLRRGRSYGYTF.